This record covers a single T cell receptor beta chain. This specimen comes from a study of CD8 T cells in Susac syndrome. Random hexamers primed reverse transcription of about 0.45 to 1 ug RNA. The amplification used immunoSEQ multiplex PCR on TCR beta CDR3; it spanned 54 Vbeta and 13 Jbeta. TCRdb redid the calling of the immunoSEQ multiplex PCR reads with MiXCR, one entry per CDR3 protein. This sample has 200,000 or so distinct CDR3 sequences, with 85% to 95% found just once. CDR3 length: 13 amino acids. In germline, CDR1 is SGDLS, CDR2 YYNGEE. Trimming removed 3 bases from V and 3 bases from J, with 9 bases in between.

The sequencing sample was made of CD8+ T cells from PBMCs. The clonotype was recovered from a human donor with Susac syndrome. V and J are TRBV9 and TRBJ2-5, with D unresolved. CDR3 coding DNA: TGTGCCAGCAGCGCGGACCCAGAAGAGACCCAGTACTTC. Encoded protein: CASSADPEETQYF.